Listed below are T cell receptor beta chains from one sample, sequenced in a study of blood T cell repertoires in COVID-19. TCRdb's table, derived via immunoSEQ multiplex PCR, lists solely in-frame clones and lacks some. The sample contains 80,000 to 100,000 clones, around 86% of which appear only once. The sequencing sample was made of peripheral blood. Receptor source: a man in his fifties with acute or convalescent COVID-19. The CDR3 runs from the conserved cysteine through the conserved F or W. The order of the fields is CDR3 DNA, CDR3 protein, clone size, D gene, V gene, J gene. A D gene is named only where the DNA matches it firmly. Expanded clones are given a class, and other clones once, few, many or no size at all.

cdr3_nt: TGTGCCAGCAGCTTGGTGATAGGTCACAGGGCCTACGAGCAGTACTTC
cdr3_aa: CASSLVIGHRAYEQYF
clone_size: -
d_call: -
v_call: TRBV5-4
j_call: TRBJ2-7

cdr3_nt: TGTGCCAGCAGCTACGTCATGGGGACTAGCGGAAGTGGGACAGATACGCAGTATTTT
cdr3_aa: CASSYVMGTSGSGTDTQYF
clone_size: -
d_call: TRBD2
v_call: TRBV7-8
j_call: TRBJ2-3

cdr3_nt: TGTGCCAGCAGCAGGACTGGAGCTAACTATGGCTACACCTTC
cdr3_aa: CASSRTGANYGYTF
clone_size: -
d_call: -
v_call: TRBV7-2
j_call: TRBJ1-2

cdr3_nt: TGCAGTGCTCAGGGGCCCAAGACCCAGTACTTC
cdr3_aa: CSAQGPKTQYF
clone_size: -
d_call: -
v_call: TRBV20-1
j_call: TRBJ2-5

cdr3_nt: TGTGCCAGCAGCTTAGTGGGCGGAGTGCCGCAGGGAAATCAGCCCCAGCATTTT
cdr3_aa: CASSLVGGVPQGNQPQHF
clone_size: -
d_call: -
v_call: TRBV7-8
j_call: TRBJ1-5

cdr3_nt: TGTGCCAGCAGCCCCAGGGTGGATTCACCCCTCCACTTT
cdr3_aa: CASSPRVDSPLHF
clone_size: -
d_call: -
v_call: TRBV3-1/TRBV3-2
j_call: TRBJ1-6

cdr3_nt: TGTGCCAGTAGTCTACAGGGGACCGGGGCCAATCAGCCCCAGCATTTT
cdr3_aa: CASSLQGTGANQPQHF
clone_size: -
d_call: TRBD1
v_call: TRBV19
j_call: TRBJ1-5

cdr3_nt: TGTGCCAGCAAAAGCGGGAGGGTCGCGGAGACCCAGTACTTC
cdr3_aa: CASKSGRVAETQYF
clone_size: -
d_call: TRBD2
v_call: TRBV2
j_call: TRBJ2-5

cdr3_nt: TGCGCCAGCAGCCGGGAGGGCAGCACAGATACGCAGTATTTT
cdr3_aa: CASSREGSTDTQYF
clone_size: -
d_call: TRBD2
v_call: TRBV5-1
j_call: TRBJ2-3

cdr3_nt: TGTGCCACCAGTGCCGTCGGGCAGGGGGCCTCCAATGAGCAGTTCTTC
cdr3_aa: CATSAVGQGASNEQFF
clone_size: -
d_call: TRBD1
v_call: TRBV24-1
j_call: TRBJ2-1

cdr3_nt: TGTGCCAGCTCATCCGGACTAGCGCGAGGGACCGGGGAGCTGTTTTTT
cdr3_aa: CASSSGLARGTGELFF
clone_size: medium-sized
d_call: TRBD2
v_call: TRBV18
j_call: TRBJ2-2

cdr3_nt: TGTGCCAGCTCACCCCCTCAGGGGGGAAGTACTGAAGCTTTCTTT
cdr3_aa: CASSPPQGGSTEAFF
clone_size: -
d_call: TRBD1
v_call: TRBV18
j_call: TRBJ1-1

cdr3_nt: TGTGCCAGCTCACCGAGTAGTGGCTACACCTTC
cdr3_aa: CASSPSSGYTF
clone_size: -
d_call: -
v_call: TRBV18
j_call: TRBJ1-2

cdr3_nt: TGTGCCAGCAGCCGTCTAGCGGGAAGCACAGATACGCAGTATTTT
cdr3_aa: CASSRLAGSTDTQYF
clone_size: -
d_call: TRBD2
v_call: TRBV7-9
j_call: TRBJ2-3

cdr3_nt: TGTGCCAGCTCACCACCGGAGTCCGGGAACACTGAAGCTTTCTTT
cdr3_aa: CASSPPESGNTEAFF
clone_size: -
d_call: -
v_call: TRBV18
j_call: TRBJ1-1

cdr3_nt: TGTGCCAGTACATTCGGGAGTAACTATGGCTACACCTTC
cdr3_aa: CASTFGSNYGYTF
clone_size: -
d_call: -
v_call: TRBV19
j_call: TRBJ1-2

cdr3_nt: TGCGCCAGCAGCTTGGCCGACAATACTGGAAACACCATATATTTT
cdr3_aa: CASSLADNTGNTIYF
clone_size: -
d_call: -
v_call: TRBV5-1
j_call: TRBJ1-3

cdr3_nt: TGTGCCTTTTCCAGGGGCAACTATGGCTACACCTTC
cdr3_aa: CAFSRGNYGYTF
clone_size: -
d_call: -
v_call: TRBV30
j_call: TRBJ1-2

cdr3_nt: TGTGCCAGCAGCGCCCTGGGAGCGTACAATGAGCAGTTCTTC
cdr3_aa: CASSALGAYNEQFF
clone_size: once
d_call: -
v_call: TRBV5-5
j_call: TRBJ2-1

cdr3_nt: TGTGCCTGGAACCCGGGACAGGGTGCAACTAATGAAAAACTGTTTTTT
cdr3_aa: CAWNPGQGATNEKLFF
clone_size: -
d_call: TRBD1
v_call: TRBV30
j_call: TRBJ1-4

cdr3_nt: TGTGCCAGCGCTCTAGGACAGGGGGAGACCCAGTACTTC
cdr3_aa: CASALGQGETQYF
clone_size: -
d_call: TRBD1
v_call: TRBV6-5
j_call: TRBJ2-5

cdr3_nt: TGTGCCAGTAGTGAAACTAGCGGGACACCCTACGAGCAGTACTTC
cdr3_aa: CASSETSGTPYEQYF
clone_size: few
d_call: TRBD2
v_call: TRBV19
j_call: TRBJ2-7

cdr3_nt: TGTGCCAGCAGCTTAGGGAAGACTAGTGGGAAGGACGAGCAGTACTTC
cdr3_aa: CASSLGKTSGKDEQYF
clone_size: -
d_call: -
v_call: TRBV7-9
j_call: TRBJ2-7

cdr3_nt: TGTGCCAGCAGCTCGCTCCGGGACTACCAGCACGGTACGCAGTATTTT
cdr3_aa: CASSSLRDYQHGTQYF
clone_size: -
d_call: TRBD2
v_call: TRBV13
j_call: TRBJ2-3

cdr3_nt: TGTGCCAGCAGCTTAGGGACAGGCGGAGTTGGCTACACCTTC
cdr3_aa: CASSLGTGGVGYTF
clone_size: -
d_call: TRBD1
v_call: TRBV11-3
j_call: TRBJ1-2

cdr3_nt: TGTGCCAGCAGCTCCGGGACTAGGGGATATCAGGCCTCCTACAATGAGCAGTTCTTC
cdr3_aa: CASSSGTRGYQASYNEQFF
clone_size: -
d_call: TRBD2
v_call: TRBV7-2
j_call: TRBJ2-1

cdr3_nt: TGTGCCAGCAGCCAAAGCGGGAGGGCCCCCGAGACCCAGTACTTC
cdr3_aa: CASSQSGRAPETQYF
clone_size: -
d_call: TRBD2
v_call: TRBV9
j_call: TRBJ2-5

cdr3_nt: TGTGCCTGGAGACCATGGACAGGGAGGGATAACTATGGCTACACCTTC
cdr3_aa: CAWRPWTGRDNYGYTF
clone_size: -
d_call: TRBD1
v_call: TRBV30
j_call: TRBJ1-2

cdr3_nt: TGTGCCAGCAGCATAACAGGCAACACCTACGAGCAGTACTTC
cdr3_aa: CASSITGNTYEQYF
clone_size: -
d_call: -
v_call: TRBV11-2
j_call: TRBJ2-7

cdr3_nt: TGTGCCAGCAGTCGGCACGGACAGGGAGAAGGTCAGCCCCAGCATTTT
cdr3_aa: CASSRHGQGEGQPQHF
clone_size: -
d_call: TRBD1
v_call: TRBV2
j_call: TRBJ1-5

cdr3_nt: TGCGCCAGCAGTCCGGAGGGATCCTACGAGCAGTACTTC
cdr3_aa: CASSPEGSYEQYF
clone_size: once
d_call: -
v_call: TRBV23-1
j_call: TRBJ2-7

cdr3_nt: TGTGCCAGCAGGGGGACAGGGGGCAAAACTGAAGCTTTCTTT
cdr3_aa: CASRGTGGKTEAFF
clone_size: -
d_call: TRBD1
v_call: TRBV6-5
j_call: TRBJ1-1

cdr3_nt: TGTGCCAGCAGCGCGGACAGCACTGGAAACACCATATATTTT
cdr3_aa: CASSADSTGNTIYF
clone_size: medium-sized
d_call: -
v_call: TRBV7-8
j_call: TRBJ1-3

cdr3_nt: TGTGCCAGCAGTTACAGGGGAGGCCATGGCTACACCTTC
cdr3_aa: CASSYRGGHGYTF
clone_size: -
d_call: TRBD1
v_call: TRBV12-3/TRBV12-4
j_call: TRBJ1-2

cdr3_nt: TGTGCCAGCAGCCCACCCACAGGGGGCAATCAGCCCCAGCATTTT
cdr3_aa: CASSPPTGGNQPQHF
clone_size: -
d_call: TRBD1
v_call: TRBV7-9
j_call: TRBJ1-5

cdr3_nt: TGTGCCAGCAGCTCACTTCCGAATGAGCAGTTCTTC
cdr3_aa: CASSSLPNEQFF
clone_size: -
d_call: -
v_call: TRBV5-4
j_call: TRBJ2-1

cdr3_nt: TGTGCCAGCAGTGTGCAGGGAGGGATTACACAATATGGCTACACCTTC
cdr3_aa: CASSVQGGITQYGYTF
clone_size: -
d_call: -
v_call: TRBV6-4
j_call: TRBJ1-2

cdr3_nt: TGTGCCAGCAGCCGACAGGGAGCCTATGGCTACACCTTC
cdr3_aa: CASSRQGAYGYTF
clone_size: -
d_call: TRBD1
v_call: TRBV3-1/TRBV3-2
j_call: TRBJ1-2

cdr3_nt: TGTGCCAGCAGCCAAGCGCGGGGGCGAGGCACTGAAGCTTTCTTT
cdr3_aa: CASSQARGRGTEAFF
clone_size: -
d_call: -
v_call: TRBV3-1/TRBV3-2
j_call: TRBJ1-1

cdr3_nt: TGTGCCAGCAGCCGATTGGACTCGAGAAACCAGCAGTACTTC
cdr3_aa: CASSRLDSRNQQYF
clone_size: -
d_call: -
v_call: TRBV7-8
j_call: TRBJ2-7

cdr3_nt: TGTGCCAGCAGCTTAGCTTACAGCGGGCTTTCTGAGCAGTACTTC
cdr3_aa: CASSLAYSGLSEQYF
clone_size: -
d_call: -
v_call: TRBV13
j_call: TRBJ2-7

cdr3_nt: TGTGCCAGCAGTCACCCTAGCGGGAAAACCGGGGAGCTGTTTTTT
cdr3_aa: CASSHPSGKTGELFF
clone_size: -
d_call: TRBD2
v_call: TRBV25-1
j_call: TRBJ2-2

cdr3_nt: TGTGCCACCAGCAGGTCCACAGTGTACGAGCAGTACTTC
cdr3_aa: CATSRSTVYEQYF
clone_size: -
d_call: -
v_call: TRBV15
j_call: TRBJ2-7

cdr3_nt: TGTGCCAGCAGCCAGGGACTAGCGCGACCTGGGATTGAGACCCAGTACTTC
cdr3_aa: CASSQGLARPGIETQYF
clone_size: -
d_call: TRBD2
v_call: TRBV4-2
j_call: TRBJ2-5

cdr3_nt: TGTGCCAGCAGTAGGGGTCCAGTTCCAGAGACCCAGTACTTC
cdr3_aa: CASSRGPVPETQYF
clone_size: -
d_call: -
v_call: TRBV2
j_call: TRBJ2-5

cdr3_nt: TGTGCCAGCAGTTTTCAGGGACTAGCGGGAGCGCAGCACGAGCAGTACTTC
cdr3_aa: CASSFQGLAGAQHEQYF
clone_size: -
d_call: TRBD2
v_call: TRBV27
j_call: TRBJ2-7

cdr3_nt: TGTGCCAGCAACTTGGGACAGCGAAATTCACCCCTCCACTTT
cdr3_aa: CASNLGQRNSPLHF
clone_size: -
d_call: TRBD1
v_call: TRBV6-5
j_call: TRBJ1-6

cdr3_nt: TGTGCCAGCAGCCAAGGGGGACAGGGGGCGCGGAGCAATGAGCAGTTCTTC
cdr3_aa: CASSQGGQGARSNEQFF
clone_size: -
d_call: TRBD1
v_call: TRBV14
j_call: TRBJ2-1

cdr3_nt: TGCGCCAGCAGCTTGGAGGCGGGAGGGCCAAAGTACTTC
cdr3_aa: CASSLEAGGPKYF
clone_size: -
d_call: TRBD2
v_call: TRBV5-1
j_call: TRBJ2-7

cdr3_nt: TGTGCCAGCAGGTTCACAGGGGAGAACTATGGCTACACCTTC
cdr3_aa: CASRFTGENYGYTF
clone_size: once
d_call: TRBD1
v_call: TRBV6-6
j_call: TRBJ1-2

cdr3_nt: TGTGCCAGTTCCGGGACACCCGGAAATCAGCCCCAGCATTTT
cdr3_aa: CASSGTPGNQPQHF
clone_size: -
d_call: -
v_call: TRBV19
j_call: TRBJ1-5